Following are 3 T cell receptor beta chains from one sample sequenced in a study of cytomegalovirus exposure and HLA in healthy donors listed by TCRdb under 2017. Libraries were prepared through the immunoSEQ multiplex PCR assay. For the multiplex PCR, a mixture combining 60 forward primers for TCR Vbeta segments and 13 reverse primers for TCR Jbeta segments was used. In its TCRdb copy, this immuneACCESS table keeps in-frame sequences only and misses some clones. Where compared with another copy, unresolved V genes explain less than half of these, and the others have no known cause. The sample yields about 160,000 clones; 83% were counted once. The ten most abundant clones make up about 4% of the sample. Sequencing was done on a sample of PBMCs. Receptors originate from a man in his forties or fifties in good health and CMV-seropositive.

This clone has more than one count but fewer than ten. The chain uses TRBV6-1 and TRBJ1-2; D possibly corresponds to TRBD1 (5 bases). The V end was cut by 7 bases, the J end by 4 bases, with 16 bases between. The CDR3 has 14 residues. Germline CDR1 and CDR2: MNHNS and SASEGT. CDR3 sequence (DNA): TGTGCCAGCACACAGGTCCAAACTGGCTATGGCTACACCTTC. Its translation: CASTQVQTGYGYTF.

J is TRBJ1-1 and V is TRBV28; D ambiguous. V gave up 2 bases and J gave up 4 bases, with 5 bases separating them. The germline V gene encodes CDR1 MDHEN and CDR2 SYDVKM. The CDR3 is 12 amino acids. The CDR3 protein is CASSLAGTEAFF. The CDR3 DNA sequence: TGTGCCAGCAGTTTAGCCGGCACTGAAGCTTTCTTT.

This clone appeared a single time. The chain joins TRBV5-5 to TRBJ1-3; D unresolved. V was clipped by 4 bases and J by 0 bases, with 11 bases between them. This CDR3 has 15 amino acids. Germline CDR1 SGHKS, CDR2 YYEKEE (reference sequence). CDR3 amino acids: CASSARVNSGNTIYF. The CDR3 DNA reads TGTGCCAGCAGCGCCCGCGTCAACTCTGGAAACACCATATATTTT. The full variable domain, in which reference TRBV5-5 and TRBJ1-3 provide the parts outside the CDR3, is DAGVTQSPTHLIKTRGQQVTLRCSPISGHKSVSWYQQVLGQGPQFIFQYYEKEERGRGNFPDRFSARQFPNYSSELNVNALLLGDSALYLCASSARVNSGNTIYFGEGSWLTVV.